The present TCR beta chain was sequenced within a study of chemoradiotherapy in HPV16-positive cancers. Clones were sequenced by immunoSEQ multiplex PCR, and TCRdb holds only the in-frame ones, with some missing. The sample gives about 7,000 clones, 74% of which show up once; approximately 16% is in the top ten. Between the trimmed V and J ends, which lost 2 bases and 4 bases, there was a span of 9 bases. The CDR3 consists of 13 residues. CDR1 and CDR2 (germline): SGHVS, FQNEAQ. The TCR comes from a human donor with HPV-associated anogenital cancer. This chain connects TRBV7-8 to TRBJ2-7, with D uncertain. This specimen consisted of tumor tissue, obtained from a patient who underwent chemoradiotherapy. As DNA, the CDR3 is TGTGCCAGCAGCTTAAAGTCCAGTTACGAGCAGTACTTC. It codes for CASSLKSSYEQYF.